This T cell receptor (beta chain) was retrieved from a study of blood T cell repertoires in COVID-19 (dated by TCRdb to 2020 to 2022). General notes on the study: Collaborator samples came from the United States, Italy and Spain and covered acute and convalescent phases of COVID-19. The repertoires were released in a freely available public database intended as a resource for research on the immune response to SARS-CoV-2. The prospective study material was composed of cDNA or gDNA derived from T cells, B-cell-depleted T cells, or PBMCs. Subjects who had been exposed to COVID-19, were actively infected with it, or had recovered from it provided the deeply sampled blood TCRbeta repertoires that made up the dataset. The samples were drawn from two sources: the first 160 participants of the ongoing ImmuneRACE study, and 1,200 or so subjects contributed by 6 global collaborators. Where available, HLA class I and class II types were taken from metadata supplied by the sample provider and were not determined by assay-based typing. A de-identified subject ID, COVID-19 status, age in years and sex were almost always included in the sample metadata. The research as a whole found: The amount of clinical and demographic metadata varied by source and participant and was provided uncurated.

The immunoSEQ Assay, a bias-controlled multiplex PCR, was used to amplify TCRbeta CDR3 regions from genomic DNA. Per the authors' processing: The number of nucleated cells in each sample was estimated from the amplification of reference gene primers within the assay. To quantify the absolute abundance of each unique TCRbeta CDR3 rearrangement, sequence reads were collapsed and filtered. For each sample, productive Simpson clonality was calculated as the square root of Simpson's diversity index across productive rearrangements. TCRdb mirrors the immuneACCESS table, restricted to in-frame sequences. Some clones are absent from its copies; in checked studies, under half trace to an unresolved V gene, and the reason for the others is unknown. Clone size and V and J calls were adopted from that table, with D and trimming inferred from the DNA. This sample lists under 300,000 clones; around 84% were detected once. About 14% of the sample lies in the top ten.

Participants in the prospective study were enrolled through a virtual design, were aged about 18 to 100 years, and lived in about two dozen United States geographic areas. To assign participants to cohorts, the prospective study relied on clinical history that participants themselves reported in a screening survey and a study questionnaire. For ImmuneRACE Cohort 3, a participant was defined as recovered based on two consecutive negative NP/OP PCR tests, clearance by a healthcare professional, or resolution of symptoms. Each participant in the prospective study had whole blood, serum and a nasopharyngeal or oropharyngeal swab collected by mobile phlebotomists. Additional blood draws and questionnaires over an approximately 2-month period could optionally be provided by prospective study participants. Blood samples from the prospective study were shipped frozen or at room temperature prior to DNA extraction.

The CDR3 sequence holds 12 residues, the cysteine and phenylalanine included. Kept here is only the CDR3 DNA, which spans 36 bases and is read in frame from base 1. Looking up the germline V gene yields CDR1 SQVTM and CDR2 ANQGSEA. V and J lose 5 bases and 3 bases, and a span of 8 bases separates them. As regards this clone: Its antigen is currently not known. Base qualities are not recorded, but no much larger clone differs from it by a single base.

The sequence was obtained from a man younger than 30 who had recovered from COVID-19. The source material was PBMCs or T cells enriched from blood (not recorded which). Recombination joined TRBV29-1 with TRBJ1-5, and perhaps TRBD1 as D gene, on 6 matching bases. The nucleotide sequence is TGCAGCGTTCGGGACATCAATCAGCCCCAGCATTTT. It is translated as CSVRDINQPQHF.